This TCR beta chain was identified during a study of control samples from healthy donors and cancer patients. The table came from immunoSEQ multiplex PCR; TCRdb's copy has only in-frame clones and leaves some out. Of roughly 120,000 clones detected, roughly nine tenths appear once; the ten largest clones hold almost 40%. Per the germline V gene, CDR1 is SGHRS and CDR2 is YFSETQ. This CDR3 has 12 residues. Trimming took off 0 bases at V and 3 bases at J, with 3 bases between the two ends. The sample was blood. The chain recombines TRBV5-1 with TRBJ1-2; no firm D call. The sequence was obtained from a man aged 45 to 65 in good health. The CDR3 region has the DNA TGCGCCAGCAGCTTGGAGGACTATGGCTACACCTTC. As protein: CASSLEDYGYTF. The complete variable domain, with remaining parts taken from reference TRBV5-1 and TRBJ1-2, reads KAGVTQTPRYLIKTRGQQVTLSCSPISGHRSVSWYQQTPGQGLQFLFEYFSETQRNKGNFPGRFSGRQFSNSRSEMNVSTLELGDSALYLCASSLEDYGYTFGSGTRLTVV.